This T cell receptor beta chain derives from a study of patients and donors after allogeneic stem cell transplantation (dated by TCRdb to 2020 to 2022). The CDR3 spans 14 residues, from the cysteine through the phenylalanine. Just CDR3 DNA is preserved here, 42 bases in frame from base 1. V lost 4 bases and J lost 7 bases; the stretch between them is 13 bases long. The method behind the library was RT-PCR. TCRdb shows the sequencer as NextSeq 550. TCRdb reworked the public reads: Q25 trimming with fastp, MiXCR clone assembly, productive beta chains retained. Rows with one shared CDR3 protein collapse into an entry with the most common genes and DNA. This sample lists about 160,000 distinct CDR3 sequences; over 30% were detected once. The ten largest clones add up to roughly 52% of the sample. Comments on this clonotype: No antigen is known for it. No base quality values were provided; no much bigger clone lies one nucleotide off.

Sequenced material: blood, either unsorted or a sorted T cell fraction (not recorded which). Recombination joined TRBV12-3 or TRBV12-4 with TRBJ1-4; a tentative D call is TRBD1 (6 bases match). This sequence originates from a human donor who was either an allogeneic HSCT recipient or a stem cell or donor lymphocyte infusion donor (not recorded which). It is not recorded whose cells these are; they may come from a transplant donor. The CDR3 region: CASSSQGLGEKLFF. The base sequence is TGTGCCAGCAGTTCCCAGGGGCTTGGTGAAAAACTGTTTTTT.